This T cell receptor beta chain was identified during a study of cytomegalovirus exposure and HLA in healthy donors. The study's findings and limits: In a later analysis, at a false discovery rate of 0.05, 16,951 TCR beta sequences matched HLA alleles.

Worth noting for this clone: No antigen is known for it.

Both 60 Vbeta primers and 13 Jbeta primers went into the PCR. Sequenced by immunoSEQ multiplex PCR; TCRdb stores in-frame clones only, minus some. This sample has over 150,000 clones, with approximately 77% found just once. The CDR3 contains 13 residues. Trimming left V 6 bases short and J 5 bases short, with 11 bases between. Per germline, CDR1 SGHVS and CDR2 FQNEAQ. Sequencing used PBMCs. The V gene is TRBV7-8, the J gene TRBJ1-5; D is possibly TRBD1 (5 bases). The origin of this receptor is a male donor in good health and CMV-seropositive. The CDR3 region is CASSSTGHQPQHF. The CDR3 DNA follows: TGTGCCAGCAGTTCAACAGGCCATCAGCCCCAGCATTTT.